This paragraph covers one T cell receptor (beta chain) sequence. Its antigen is as yet unknown. It was with 60 Vbeta and 13 Jbeta primers that the PCR ran. Original methodology: In a later analysis, of roughly 83 million unique beta chains, 9 million to 11 million appeared in at least two donors. Only in-frame clones appear in the TCRdb table, and some are missing; sequencing was by immunoSEQ multiplex PCR. The V and J calls and the clone size are those of that table, but D and trimming were determined from the DNA. This sample yields roughly 140,000 clones, of which roughly 76% are seen a single time; 1.2% belongs to the top ten. V was clipped by 8 bases and J by 1 base, with 18 bases between them. The CDR3 totals 16 residues. Germline V gives CDR1 MNHEY, CDR2 SMNVEV (reference sequence). This sample stems from a study of cytomegalovirus exposure and HLA in healthy donors. Points from the study as a whole: The productive fraction for most TCR beta V segments was about 90% or about 30% in an earlier analysis. CMV antigen specificity of three CMV-associated chains was confirmed in vitro.

Material: PBMCs. This receptor was identified in a female donor in good health and CMV-seronegative. The V call is TRBV27, the J call TRBJ2-1; D unresolved. The CDR3 region is CASAVLYEYSYNEQFF. The CDR3 DNA reads as TGTGCCAGCGCGGTGTTGTACGAGTATTCCTACAATGAGCAGTTCTTC.